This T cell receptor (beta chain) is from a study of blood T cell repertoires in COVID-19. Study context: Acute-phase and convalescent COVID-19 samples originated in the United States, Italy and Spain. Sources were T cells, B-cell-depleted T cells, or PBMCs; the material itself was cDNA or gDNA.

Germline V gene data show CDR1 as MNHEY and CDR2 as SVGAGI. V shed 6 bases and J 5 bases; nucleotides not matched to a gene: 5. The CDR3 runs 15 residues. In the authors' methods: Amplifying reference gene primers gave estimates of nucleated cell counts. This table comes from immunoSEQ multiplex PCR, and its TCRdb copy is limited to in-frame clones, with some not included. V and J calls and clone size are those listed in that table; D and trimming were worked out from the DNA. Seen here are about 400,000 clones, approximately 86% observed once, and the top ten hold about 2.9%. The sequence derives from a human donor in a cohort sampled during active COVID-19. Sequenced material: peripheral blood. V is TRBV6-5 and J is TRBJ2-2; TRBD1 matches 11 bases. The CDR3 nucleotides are TGTGCCAGCAGGGACGGACAGGGGGCTACCGGGGAGCTGTTTTTT. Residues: CASRDGQGATGELFF.